The text below deals with one T cell receptor beta chain. Its cognate antigen is unknown. TCRdb's table, derived via immunoSEQ multiplex PCR, lists solely in-frame clones and lacks some. Found here are roughly 130,000 clones, roughly 75% of them singletons; the top ten hold about 5.5%. This entry comes from a study of a mutant IDH1 vaccine in newly diagnosed glioma. About the research overall: Earlier therapy was either radiotherapy, temozolomide, or both, and most got both.

Time point: week 11, during vaccination. The study gave 300 ug of mutant IDH1 20-mer peptide per vaccine dose, with topical imiquimod. Study-level findings and limits: There seemed to be no relation between pseudoprogression and changes in top peripheral T cell clonotypes.

Trimming pared 3 bases from V and 0 bases from J, leaving 15 bases between. The germline CDR1 and CDR2 sequences are MNHNS and SASEGT. The CDR3 runs to 18 residues. Here the sequenced sample was PBMCs, taken from a glioma patient whose treatment included an IDH1 peptide vaccine. The chain uses TRBV6-1 and TRBJ2-6; D is perhaps TRBD1 (5 bases). This clonotype was obtained from a man aged 35-49 years with glioma. The CDR3 coding sequence is TGTGCCAGCAGTGAGTGGGGCAGCCAGAGCTCTGGGGCCAACGTCCTGACTTTC. The encoded protein is CASSEWGSQSSGANVLTF.